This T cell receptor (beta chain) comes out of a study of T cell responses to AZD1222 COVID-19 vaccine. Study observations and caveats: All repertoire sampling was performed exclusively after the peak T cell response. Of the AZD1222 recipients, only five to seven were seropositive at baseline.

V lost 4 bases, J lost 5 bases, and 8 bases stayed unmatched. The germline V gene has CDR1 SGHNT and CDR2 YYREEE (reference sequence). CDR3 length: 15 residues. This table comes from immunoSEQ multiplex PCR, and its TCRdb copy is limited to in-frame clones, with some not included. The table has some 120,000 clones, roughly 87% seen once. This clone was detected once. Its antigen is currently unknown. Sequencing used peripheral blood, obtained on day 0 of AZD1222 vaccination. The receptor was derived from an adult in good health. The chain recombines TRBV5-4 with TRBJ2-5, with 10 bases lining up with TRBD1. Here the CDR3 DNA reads TGTGCCAGCAGCCATGGGACAGGGGCTGGGGAGACCCAGTACTTC. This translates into CASSHGTGAGETQYF.